The next 10 T cell receptor beta chains were all read from a single sample in a study of graft-versus-host responses after intestinal transplantation. Sequencing was performed with immunoSEQ multiplex PCR; in TCRdb, only in-frame clones are kept and a portion is missing. The sample includes under 20,000 clones, about nine tenths of them seen just once. Source: PBMCs, taken around 230 days after intestinal transplant. The receptors shown here come from a human patient who received an intestinal transplant, so some T cells may come from the graft donor.

The rearrangement links TRBV6-1 to TRBJ1-2; the D gene is possibly TRBD1 (6 bases). With 7 bases removed from V and 4 bases from J, the gap between germline ends came to 13 bases. Germline V gives CDR1 MNHNS, CDR2 SASEGT. The CDR3 loop spans 13 amino acids. CDR3 nucleotides: TGTGCCAGCAAACCCGGACAGTCCTATGGCTACACCTTC. Its protein product is CASKPGQSYGYTF.

Worth noting for this clone: This CDR3 is missing its conserved last phenylalanine or tryptophan, likely due to a read error. This CDR3 is CASSDWDSDYGYTS. DNA of the CDR3: TGTGCCAGTTCCGACTGGGACAGCGACTATGGCTACACCTCC. The chain has TRBV2 and TRBJ1-2, with TRBD1 identical over 7 bases. J lost 3 bases, V lost 9 bases, and 10 bases had no gene match. The CDR3 sequence is 14 residues long. CDR1 is SNHLY and CDR2 is FYNNEI in the germline V gene.

The chain recombines TRBV9 with TRBJ2-3; 7 positions match TRBD2. J was trimmed by 4 bases and V by 3 bases; bases with no gene match: 2. The length of the CDR3 is 13 residues. From germline, CDR1 is SGDLS and CDR2 YYNGEE. The CDR3 protein is CASSGGLSDTQYF. The DNA of the CDR3 is TGTGCCAGCAGCGGGGGACTATCAGATACGCAGTATTTT.

The chain couples TRBV14 to TRBJ2-5; D remains ambiguous. The germline V gene encodes CDR1 SGHDN and CDR2 FVKESK. The V end was cut by 2 bases, the J end by 3 bases, with 4 bases between. This CDR3 region has 12 residues. The CDR3: CASSQQKETQYF. The CDR3 region has the DNA TGTGCCAGCAGCCAACAAAAAGAGACCCAGTACTTC.

The chain has TRBV4-1 and TRBJ1-1; perhaps TRBD1 as D (5 bases). The CDR3 runs to 13 residues. Per the germline V gene, CDR1 is MGHRA and CDR2 is YSYEKL. Trimming removed 3 bases from V and 2 bases from J, with 7 bases in between. CDR3 nucleotides: TGCGCCAGCAGCCAGGGGACCAACACTGAAGCTTTCTTT. This encodes CASSQGTNTEAFF.

The chain uses TRBV5-1 and TRBJ2-7; 8 nucleotides agree with TRBD2. V shed 2 bases, J shed 2 bases, and the junction held 15 bases outside the gene matches. Germline V gives CDR1 SGHRS, CDR2 YFSETQ. The CDR3 runs 18 residues. CDR3 sequence reads: CASSLVPAGALSPYEQYF. CDR3 nucleotides: TGCGCCAGCAGCTTAGTACCAGCGGGGGCCCTTAGCCCCTACGAGCAGTACTTC.

The rearrangement joins TRBV14 to TRBJ2-3, with D tentatively TRBD2 (5 bases). This CDR3 is 15 amino acids long. Germline values: CDR1 SGHDN, CDR2 FVKESK. V was shortened by 2 bases and J by 1 base, with 10 bases between the two germline ends. The CDR3 loop reads CASSQWSGGTDTQYF. DNA of the CDR3: TGTGCCAGCAGCCAATGGTCCGGGGGCACAGATACGCAGTATTTT.

V is TRBV19 and J is TRBJ2-3; a possible D gene is TRBD2 (6 bases). The germline V and J ends were trimmed by 5 bases and 2 bases, with 17 bases remaining between them. The CDR3 loop spans 16 amino acids. Germline-derived CDR1 and CDR2 are LNHDA and SQIVND (reference sequence). CDR3 sequence (DNA): TGTGCCAGTAGTCTCCGGGACTCCCTGGCCACAGATACGCAGTATTTT. The encoded protein is CASSLRDSLATDTQYF.

The chain has TRBV11-3 and TRBJ1-5; 9 bases agree with TRBD1. The CDR3 consists of 16 residues. Germline V gene data show CDR1 as SGHNT and CDR2 as YENEEA. V shed 7 bases and J 4 bases; nucleotides not matched to a gene: 11. In DNA form, the CDR3 reads TGTGCCAGCATCAAATGGACAGGGGAAGGGAATCAGCCCCAGCATTTT. Amino acids: CASIKWTGEGNQPQHF.

The chain couples TRBV15 to TRBJ2-2; D is uncertain. V gave up 6 bases and J gave up 0 bases, with 8 bases separating them. Germline V gene lookup returns CDR1 LNHNV and CDR2 YYDKDF (reference sequence). The CDR3 covers 14 residues. The CDR3 region has the DNA TGTGCCACCAGGAGCGAGGCGAACACCGGGGAGCTGTTTTTT. Its protein is CATRSEANTGELFF. Full variable domain (remainder filled in from reference TRBV15 and TRBJ2-2): DAMVIQNPRYQVTQFGKPVTLSCSQTLNHNVMYWYQQKSSQAPKLLFHYYDKDFNNEADTPDNFQSRRPNTSFCFLDIRSPGLGDTAMYLCATRSEANTGELFFGEGSRLTVL.